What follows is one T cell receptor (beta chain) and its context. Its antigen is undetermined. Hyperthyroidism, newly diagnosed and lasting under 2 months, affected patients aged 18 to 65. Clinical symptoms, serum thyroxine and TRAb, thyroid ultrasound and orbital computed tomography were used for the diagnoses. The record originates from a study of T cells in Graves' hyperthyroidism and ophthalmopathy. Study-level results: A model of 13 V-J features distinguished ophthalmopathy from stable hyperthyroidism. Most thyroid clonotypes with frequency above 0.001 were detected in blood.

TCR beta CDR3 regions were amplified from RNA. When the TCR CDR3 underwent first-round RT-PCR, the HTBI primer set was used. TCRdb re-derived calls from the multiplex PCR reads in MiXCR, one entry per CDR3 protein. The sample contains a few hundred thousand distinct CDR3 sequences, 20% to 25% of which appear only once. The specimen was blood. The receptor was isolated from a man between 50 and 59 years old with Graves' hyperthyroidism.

CDR3 residues: CASSQVNRVNGELFF. CDR3 bases: TGTGCCAGCAGCCAAGTTAACAGGGTTAACGGGGAGCTGTTTTTT. V is TRBV3-1 and J is TRBJ2-2, with a weak D call TRBD1 (6 bases). Per the germline V gene, CDR1 is LGHDT and CDR2 is YNNKEL (reference sequence). CDR3 length: 15 amino acids. Between the trimmed V and J ends, which lost 1 base and 7 bases, there was a span of 13 bases. The whole variable domain, filled in from reference TRBV3-1 and TRBJ2-2, reads DTAVSQTPKYLVTQMGNDKSIKCEQNLGHDTMYWYKQDSKKFLKIMFSYNNKELIINETVPNRFSPKSPDKAHLNLHINSLELGDSAVYFCASSQVNRVNGELFFGEGSRLTVL.